The next 4 T cell receptor beta chains were all read from a single sample in a study of OX40 agonist ivuxolimab in advanced cancers. TCRdb's table, derived via immunoSEQ multiplex PCR, lists solely in-frame clones and lacks some. This sample has about 55,000 clones, with over 70% found just once. The sequenced sample was CD4+ or CD8+ T cells sorted from blood, obtained in a trial of the OX40 agonist ivuxolimab. Receptors originate from an adult with an advanced solid tumor such as melanoma, head and neck, liver or kidney cancer.

V gene TRBV7-2 combines with J gene TRBJ2-3; 10 nucleotides match TRBD2. J lost 0 bases, V lost 7 bases, and 16 bases had no gene match. The CDR3 extends over 19 amino acids. CDR1 and CDR2 from the germline V gene are SGHTA and FQGNSA. The CDR3 is CASTIPGTSELWSTDTQYF. The CDR3 region has the DNA TGTGCCAGCACCATCCCCGGGACTAGCGAGTTGTGGAGCACAGATACGCAGTATTTT.

V is TRBV6-1 and J is TRBJ1-2; the D is unclear. This CDR3 has 13 residues. Trimming left V 7 bases short and J 7 bases short, with 16 bases between. Germline loops: CDR1 MNHNS, CDR2 SASEGT. CDR3 in DNA: TGTGCCAGCAAGAGGACCGACGGGCTTGGCTACACCTTC. Translating it yields CASKRTDGLGYTF.

This chain links TRBV5-1 with TRBJ1-2, with D possibly TRBD1 on 6 matching bases. V lost 2 bases and J 5 bases, leaving 16 bases between the germline ends. CDR3 length: 15 residues. Germline V gives CDR1 SGHRS, CDR2 YFSETQ. As DNA, the CDR3 is TGCGCCAGCAGCTTAGAAACAGGGTCGTTGTATGGCTACACCTTC. This gives the protein CASSLETGSLYGYTF.

There are a few counts of this clone. CDR3 region: CASSWTGGSSYEQYF. The CDR3 DNA follows: TGTGCCAGCAGCTGGACAGGGGGTAGCTCCTACGAGCAGTACTTC. The chain employs TRBV5-5 and TRBJ2-7; 10 positions match TRBD1. The junction had 3 bases not matched to a gene; V was cut back by 3 bases and J by 0 bases. The CDR3 is made up of 15 amino acids. Germline CDR1 SGHKS, CDR2 YYEKEE (reference sequence). Based on the CDR3 plus reference TRBV5-5 and TRBJ2-7, the full variable domain is DAGVTQSPTHLIKTRGQQVTLRCSPISGHKSVSWYQQVLGQGPQFIFQYYEKEERGRGNFPDRFSARQFPNYSSELNVNALLLGDSALYLCASSWTGGSSYEQYFGPGTRLTVT.